This TCR beta chain was sequenced during a study of breast tumors, draining lymph nodes, adjacent tissues (dated by TCRdb to about 2016). About the investigation overall: TCR beta repertoires were compared across tumor, adjacent nontumor tissue and axillary lymph nodes obtained from breast cancer patients. In human breast cancer, the study set out to evaluate how tumor, surrounding tissue and draining lymph node repertoires relate to one another and whether T cells may move between these sites.

Lymph node samples came from the axillary draining lymph nodes of breast cancer patients. Study-wide findings and limitations: The data were considered consistent with the idea that most tumor T cells come from the lymph node and then expand in tumor tissue. Tumor T-cell repertoires showed less diversity than lymph node repertoires and more diversity than nontumor tissue repertoires, and tumor T-cell repertoires showed preferential V and J gene usage. Rather than being directly demonstrated, the conclusion that tumor T cells originate in lymph nodes was presented as consistent with a hypothesis. Tumor and nontumor tissue repertoires were significantly more similar in luminal-like than in basal-like breast cancer.

About this clonotype: The antigen it recognizes is unknown. Per-base qualities were not stored, and no clone one base away is much larger.

From a lookup of the germline V gene, CDR1 and CDR2 are MNHEY and SVGEGT. V loses 5 bases of germline sequence and J loses 0 bases, and the interval between the two ends is 14 bases. The CDR3 has 17 amino acids, counting the end cysteine and phenylalanine. Only CDR3 DNA is held: 51 bases, read in frame from base 1. For sequencing, an Illumina HiSeq 2000 was employed. TCR beta chain libraries were generated through multiplex PCR amplification. The amplified TCR beta chain products were analyzed by high-throughput sequencing. TCRdb reprocessing: public reads trimmed at Q25 with fastp, clones called with MiXCR, in-frame beta chains kept. When rows share a CDR3 protein, they turn into one entry using the most common DNA and genes. This sample comprises about 180,000 distinct CDR3 sequences, approximately 30% of them detected only once. The ten largest make up around 4% of the sample.

What was sequenced was axillary lymph node tissue. The V gene is TRBV6-2 or TRBV6-3 and the J gene is TRBJ1-6, with the identity of the D gene unclear. This clonotype was sampled from a female donor with breast cancer. Some clones in this sample may be carry-over from other donors' samples. The sequence in DNA is TGTGCCAGCAGTCCTCGCCGGGGTCGCTCCTATAATTCACCCCTCCACTTT. This codes for CASSPRRGRSYNSPLHF.